These T cell receptor beta chains were read from a single sample in a study of T cell responses to AZD1222 COVID-19 vaccine. Sequencing used immunoSEQ multiplex PCR; TCRdb keeps in-frame clones, though not all of them. Seen here are around 47,000 clones, around 77% observed once, and the top ten hold roughly a fifth. The sample was peripheral blood, taken 28 days after the second dose of the MenACWY control vaccine. These TCRs come from an adult who received the MenACWY meningococcal vaccine as a control. Both conserved end residues are part of each CDR3. The D gene is left open where the match is weak. Clone size is stated in some rows and not others, as once, few, many or a class when expanded.

TRBJ2-2 | - | - | TRBV11-2 | TGTGCCAGCAGCTTCGTGGTTATCGGGGAGCTGTTTTTT | CASSFVVIGELFF
TRBJ1-1 | - | - | TRBV6-5 | TGTGCCAGCAGTTTCCCAGGTGGAAGGACTGAAGCTTTCTTT | CASSFPGGRTEAFF
TRBJ1-1 | TRBD1 | - | TRBV3-1/TRBV3-2 | TGTGCCAGCAGCCAAGGGGACAGGGGGACTGAAGCTTTCTTT | CASSQGDRGTEAFF
TRBJ1-6 | - | - | TRBV12-5 | TGTGCTAGTGGTTTGGTGCTGGGCAGGGAGTTAGGATCACCCCTCCACTTT | CASGLVLGRELGSPLHF
TRBJ1-4 | - | - | TRBV7-9 | TGTGCCAGCAGCTGGTGGGGGAGGGATGAAAAACTGTTTTTT | CASSWWGRDEKLFF
TRBJ2-5 | TRBD2 | - | TRBV7-9 | TGTGCCAGCAGCTCCGGCGGGAGCTCGTTGGAGACCCAGTACTTC | CASSSGGSSLETQYF
TRBJ1-1 | TRBD1 | - | TRBV10-3 | TGTGCCATCAGTGGCGGACAGGCTGAAGCTTTCTTT | CAISGGQAEAFF
TRBJ1-1 | - | - | TRBV14 | TGTGCCAGCAGCCAAGTAGCGGGAATACTCGCTGAAGCTTTCTTT | CASSQVAGILAEAFF
TRBJ2-2 | - | - | TRBV5-5 | TGTGCCAGCAGCTCTGACGGGTATGGGGGGCTGTTTTTT | CASSSDGYGGLFF
TRBJ1-3 | TRBD1 | - | TRBV20-1 | TGCAGTGCTAGTACCGAACAGGGGGCTGGAAACACCATATATTTT | CSASTEQGAGNTIYF
TRBJ1-2 | - | few | TRBV19 | TGTGCCAGTAGTGCGCCCGATCGGTCCAGGATGGGTGGCTACACCTTC | CASSAPDRSRMGGYTF
TRBJ1-3 | - | once | TRBV30 | TGTGCCTGGAGTGTAACGCGGAAAAGCTCTGGAAACACCATATATTTT | CAWSVTRKSSGNTIYF